A selection of T cell receptor beta chains follows, all from one sample in a study of shared clonotypes between healthy human individuals. Some clones are missing from TCRdb's copy, which holds only in-frame ones; the method was immunoSEQ multiplex PCR. The table records 950,000 to 1,200,000 clones, 77% of them present only once. The sequenced material came from memory CD4+ T cells from PBMCs. The source is a man aged 18 to 30 in good health. Some clones in this sample may be carry-over from other donors' samples. Both conserved end residues are part of each CDR3. A D gene is named only where the DNA matches it firmly. Size is omitted from some rows. Given values are once, few, many or a class for expanded clones.

.	.	TRBV30	TRBJ2-7	CAWSESILRGEQYF	TGTGCCTGGAGTGAATCGATTTTACGGGGCGAGCAGTACTTC
TRBD1	.	TRBV10-3	TRBJ1-1	CAITLDRGNTEAFF	TGTGCCATCACACTAGACAGGGGGAACACTGAAGCTTTCTTT
TRBD2	.	TRBV28	TRBJ2-7	CASIPGGRISYEQYF	TGTGCCAGCATCCCGGGGGGTAGGATCTCCTACGAGCAGTACTTC
TRBD1	once	TRBV6-6	TRBJ1-2	CASSLQTGDGYTF	TGTGCCAGCAGCCTACAGACAGGGGATGGCTACACCTTC
.	.	TRBV20-1	TRBJ2-3	CSARTPDTQYF	TGCAGTGCCCGGACACCAGATACGCAGTATTTT
.	.	TRBV18	TRBJ2-2	CASSPFGGELFF	TGTGCCAGCTCACCTTTCGGCGGGGAGCTGTTTTTT
.	.	TRBV6-5	TRBJ2-7	CASSSPGSYEQYF	TGTGCCAGCAGTTCCCCCGGCAGCTACGAGCAGTACTTC
.	.	TRBV5-1	TRBJ1-3	CASSLQLLSSGNTIYF	TGCGCCAGCAGCTTACAGCTTCTGAGCTCTGGAAACACCATATATTTT
TRBD1	many	TRBV5-1	TRBJ2-7	CASSSVGTGINYEQYF	TGCGCCAGCAGCTCCGTCGGGACAGGTATAAACTACGAGCAGTACTTC
.	.	TRBV5-5	TRBJ1-5	CASSLLPRDSNQPQHF	TGTGCCAGCAGCCTGTTGCCTAGAGATAGCAATCAGCCCCAGCATTTT
TRBD2	few	TRBV5-4	TRBJ2-3	CASTYLGLAGPARVTTQYF	TGTGCCAGCACCTACTTGGGACTAGCGGGACCCGCCCGGGTAACTACGCAGTATTTT
.	.	TRBV7-9	TRBJ2-5	CASSLGQYDGETQYF	TGTGCCAGCAGCTTAGGACAGTATGATGGGGAGACCCAGTACTTC
.	.	TRBV19	TRBJ2-4	CASSITGGNIQYF	TGTGCCAGTAGTATAACGGGCGGGAACATTCAGTACTTC
TRBD1	.	TRBV7-9	TRBJ2-5	CASSSSKLTGNQETQYF	TGTGCCAGCAGCTCTTCTAAACTGACAGGGAACCAAGAGACCCAGTACTTC
.	.	TRBV6-6	TRBJ2-7	CASSYRASYEQYF	TGTGCCAGCAGTTACCGGGCCTCCTACGAGCAGTACTTC
TRBD1	.	TRBV6-6	TRBJ2-5	CASSYAGGNSETQYF	TGTGCCAGCAGTTACGCAGGGGGCAACTCGGAGACCCAGTACTTC
.	.	TRBV7-2	TRBJ2-7	CASSLVGQGSSYEQYF	TGTGCCAGCAGCTTAGTAGGCCAGGGGTCATCCTACGAGCAGTACTTC
.	once	TRBV6-5	TRBJ2-7	CASSPGTPPYEQYF	TGTGCCAGCAGTCCCGGGACACCTCCCTACGAGCAGTACTTC
.	once	TRBV5-1	TRBJ1-2	CASRPGGGEGYGYTF	TGCGCCAGCCGCCCCGGGGGAGGCGAAGGCTATGGCTACACCTTC
TRBD1	few	TRBV15	TRBJ1-1	CATSSSRTGNTEAFF	TGTGCCACCAGCAGTTCCCGGACAGGCAACACTGAAGCTTTCTTT
.	once	TRBV7-8	TRBJ2-7	CASSTRDGPYEQYF	TGTGCCAGCAGCACCCGGGACGGGCCCTACGAGCAGTACTTC
.	.	TRBV5-4	TRBJ2-5	CASSFRAPETQYF	TGTGCCAGCAGCTTCCGCGCACCCGAGACCCAGTACTTC
.	once	TRBV6-5	TRBJ1-5	CASSYWATRNQPQHF	TGTGCCAGCAGTTATTGGGCTACACGCAATCAGCCCCAGCATTTT
.	.	TRBV7-3	TRBJ2-1	CASSSAGNEQFF	TGTGCCAGCAGCTCCGCAGGTAATGAGCAGTTCTTC
TRBD2	.	TRBV10-3	TRBJ2-3	CAISESPAGGTDTQYF	TGTGCCATCAGTGAGTCTCCAGCGGGGGGCACAGATACGCAGTATTTT
TRBD2	.	TRBV7-6	TRBJ2-1	CASSTPGGSYNEQFF	TGTGCCAGCAGTACCCCCGGGGGGTCCTACAATGAGCAGTTCTTC
.	.	TRBV28	TRBJ1-5	CASSGLESGNQPQHF	TGTGCCAGCAGTGGCCTGGAGTCCGGCAATCAGCCCCAGCATTTT
TRBD1	.	TRBV5-6	TRBJ1-1	CASSLVAGGFGTEAFF	TGTGCCAGCAGCTTGGTGGCAGGGGGCTTTGGCACTGAAGCTTTCTTT
.	.	TRBV9	TRBJ1-1	CASSVGRENTEAFF	TGTGCCAGCAGCGTTGGCAGGGAAAACACTGAAGCTTTCTTT